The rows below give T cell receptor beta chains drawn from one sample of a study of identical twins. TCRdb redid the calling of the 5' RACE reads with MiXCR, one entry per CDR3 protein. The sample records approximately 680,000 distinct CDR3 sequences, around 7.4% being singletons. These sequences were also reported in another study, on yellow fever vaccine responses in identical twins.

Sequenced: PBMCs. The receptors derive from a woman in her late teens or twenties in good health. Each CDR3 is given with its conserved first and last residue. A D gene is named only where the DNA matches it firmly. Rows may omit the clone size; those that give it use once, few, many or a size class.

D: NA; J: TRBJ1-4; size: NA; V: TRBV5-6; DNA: TGTGCCAGCAGCTTGTCTTGGACTTCTAATGAAAAACTGTTTTTT; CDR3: CASSLSWTSNEKLFF
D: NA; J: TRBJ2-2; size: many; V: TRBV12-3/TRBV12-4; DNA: TGTGCCAGCAGTCTCGGGACTTGGGAGCTGTTTTTT; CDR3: CASSLGTWELFF
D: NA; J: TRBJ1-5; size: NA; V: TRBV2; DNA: TGTGCCAGCAGTGATACAGCGACAAGCAATCAGCCCCAGCATTTT; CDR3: CASSDTATSNQPQHF
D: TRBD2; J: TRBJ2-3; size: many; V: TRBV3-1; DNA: TGTGCCAGCAGTCGACTAGCGGGGGTGGTAGATACGCAGTATTTT; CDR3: CASSRLAGVVDTQYF
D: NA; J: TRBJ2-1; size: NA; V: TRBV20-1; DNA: TGCAGTGCTAGAGGCGGCCCCTCAGGCTCCTACAATGAGCAGTTCTTC; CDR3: CSARGGPSGSYNEQFF
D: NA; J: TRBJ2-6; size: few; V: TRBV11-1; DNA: TGTGCCAGCAGCTTATGGCCAGGGAAGGGGTCTGGGGCCAACGTCCTGACTTTC; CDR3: CASSLWPGKGSGANVLTF
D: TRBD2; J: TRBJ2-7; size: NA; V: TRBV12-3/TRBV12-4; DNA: TGTGCCAGCAGTTTAGGTGGGACTATCGGCTACGAGCAGTACTTC; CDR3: CASSLGGTIGYEQYF
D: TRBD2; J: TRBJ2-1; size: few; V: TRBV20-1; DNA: TGCAGTGCTAGCCATGGACTAGCGGGAGATGAGCAGTTCTTC; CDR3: CSASHGLAGDEQFF
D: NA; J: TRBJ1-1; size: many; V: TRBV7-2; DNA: TGTGCCAGCAGCTTAACATACCTGATGAGCAAGGACACTGAAGCTTTCTTT; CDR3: CASSLTYLMSKDTEAFF
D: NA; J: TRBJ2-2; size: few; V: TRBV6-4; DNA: TGTGCCAGCAGTGAAAGGGGAGACACCGGGGAGCTGTTTTTT; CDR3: CASSERGDTGELFF
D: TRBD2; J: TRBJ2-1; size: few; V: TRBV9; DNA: TGTGCCAGCAGCGTAGGCATTGGGGGACTAGCGGGAGTCGGGGGCTACAATGAGCAGTTCTTC; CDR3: CASSVGIGGLAGVGGYNEQFF
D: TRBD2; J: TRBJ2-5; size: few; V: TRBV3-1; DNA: TGTGCCAGCAGCCAAAGCGGGGGGCATGACTGGTCGCAAGAGACCCAGTACTTC; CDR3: CASSQSGGHDWSQETQYF
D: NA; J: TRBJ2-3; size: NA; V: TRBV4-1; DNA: TGCGCCAGCGTGGACTCTAACACAGATACGCAGTATTTT; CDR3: CASVDSNTDTQYF
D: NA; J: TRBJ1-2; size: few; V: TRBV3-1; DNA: TGTGCCAGCAGCCAAGGAACATCTCCTGGGCACTTC; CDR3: CASSQGTSPGHF
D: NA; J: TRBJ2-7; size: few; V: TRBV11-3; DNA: TGTGCCAGCAACTCAGGGCTTCCGGGCGAGCAGTACTTC; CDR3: CASNSGLPGEQYF
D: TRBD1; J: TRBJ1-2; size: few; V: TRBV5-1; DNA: TGCGCCAGCAGCGGTACGGACAGGGCGCCCGGCTACACCTTC; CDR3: CASSGTDRAPGYTF
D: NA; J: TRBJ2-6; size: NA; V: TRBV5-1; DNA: TGCGCCAGCAGCTTAACAGGGAACTCTGGGGCCAACGTCCTGACTTTC; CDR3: CASSLTGNSGANVLTF
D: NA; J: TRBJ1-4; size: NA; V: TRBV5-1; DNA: TGCGCCAGCAGCGCCGGACGTCCTAATGAAAAACTGTTTTTT; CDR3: CASSAGRPNEKLFF
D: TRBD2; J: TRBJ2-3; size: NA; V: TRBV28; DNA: TGTGCCAGCAACGTTCGGCTAGCGGGAATCGCAGATACGCAGTATTTT; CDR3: CASNVRLAGIADTQYF
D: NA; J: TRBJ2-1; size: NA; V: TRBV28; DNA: TGTGCCAGCAGTTTATTCGGGGGCGATACGCAGTTCTTC; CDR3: CASSLFGGDTQFF
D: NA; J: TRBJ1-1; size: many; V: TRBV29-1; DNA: TGCAGCGTTGAAGAACAAGGGAACACTGAAGCTTTCTTT; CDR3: CSVEEQGNTEAFF
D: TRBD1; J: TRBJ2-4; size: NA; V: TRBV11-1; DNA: TGTGCCAGCAGCTTAGGGTCATTCGGGACAGCCCTGGGCAAAAACATTCAGTACTTC; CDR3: CASSLGSFGTALGKNIQYF
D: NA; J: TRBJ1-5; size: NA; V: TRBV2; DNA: TGTGCCAGCAGTTCCACGGGGGACGATAATCAGCCCCAGCATTTT; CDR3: CASSSTGDDNQPQHF
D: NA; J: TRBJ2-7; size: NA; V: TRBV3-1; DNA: TGTGCCAGCAGCCAAGAGGGCGTCGGGGGATACGAGCAGTACTTC; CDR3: CASSQEGVGGYEQYF
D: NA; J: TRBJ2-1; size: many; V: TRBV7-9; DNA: TGTGCCAGCAGCCAACAGGGAAATGAGCAGTTCTTC; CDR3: CASSQQGNEQFF